Sequencing of this TCR beta chain was carried out in a study of spatial heterogeneity in lung cancer. Study results and limitations: Circulating ubiquitous expanded tumor TCRs were observed more frequently at resection than at follow-up.

TCRdb recomputed calls from the 5' RACE reads with MiXCR, one row per CDR3 protein. The sample holds under 4,000 distinct CDR3 sequences, approximately 39% seen once. Time point of the sample: sample taken at primary tumor resection. Unsorted whole RNA samples from tumor, nontumor lung or frozen PBMC were sequenced. Comment on this clonotype: Antigen specificity is unknown.

The TCR originated in a male donor with early-stage non-small cell lung cancer. The sample in question was PBMCs, obtained at surgery.

The CDR3 bases are TGTGCCAGCAGCTTAGCGGGGGGGCAAGAGACCCAGTACTTC. Translated, it gives CASSLAGGQETQYF. The chain employs TRBV7-2 and TRBJ2-5, with TRBD2 matching over 7 bases. The CDR3 loop spans 14 amino acids. The V segment lost 0 bases and the J segment 2 bases; nucleotides outside the gene matches: 0. Germline V lookup: CDR1 SGHTA, CDR2 FQGNSA.